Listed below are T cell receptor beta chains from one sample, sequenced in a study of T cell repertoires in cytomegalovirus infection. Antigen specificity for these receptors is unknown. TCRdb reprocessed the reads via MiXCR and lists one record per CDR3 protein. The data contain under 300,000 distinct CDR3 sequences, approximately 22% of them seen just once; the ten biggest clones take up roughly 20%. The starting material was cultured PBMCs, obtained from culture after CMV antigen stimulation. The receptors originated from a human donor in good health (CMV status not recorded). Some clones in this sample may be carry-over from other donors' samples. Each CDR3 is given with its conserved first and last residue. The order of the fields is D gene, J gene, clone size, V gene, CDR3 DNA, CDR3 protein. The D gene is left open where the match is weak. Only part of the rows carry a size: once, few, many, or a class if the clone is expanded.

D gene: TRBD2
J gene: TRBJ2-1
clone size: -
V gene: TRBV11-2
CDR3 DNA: TGTGCCAGCTCGCCGGGGCGGGAGTACAATGAGCAGTTCTTC
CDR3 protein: CASSPGREYNEQFF

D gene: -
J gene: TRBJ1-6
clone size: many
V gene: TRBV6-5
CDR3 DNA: TGTGCCAGCAGTTACGGGGAGGCCTATAATTCACCCCTCCACTTT
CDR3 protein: CASSYGEAYNSPLHF

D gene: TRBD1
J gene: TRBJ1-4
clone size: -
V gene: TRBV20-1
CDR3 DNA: TGCAGTGCTAGGTCCGCCTCCGGGACAGTTAATGAAAAACTGTTTTTT
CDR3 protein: CSARSASGTVNEKLFF

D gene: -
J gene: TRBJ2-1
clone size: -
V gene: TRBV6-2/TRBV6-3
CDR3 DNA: TGTGCCAGCAGTTATTCCATGGTGCGGGAAGCCCCGATGTACAATGAGCAGTTCTTC
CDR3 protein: CASSYSMVREAPMYNEQFF

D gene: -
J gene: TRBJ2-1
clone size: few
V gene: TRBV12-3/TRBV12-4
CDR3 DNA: TGTGCCAGCAGGCCACGGACTGAACCCTACAATGAGCAGTTCTTC
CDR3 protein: CASRPRTEPYNEQFF

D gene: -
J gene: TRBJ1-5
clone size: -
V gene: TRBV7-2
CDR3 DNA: TGTGCCAGCAGCCCGGGACCCCAAGGGCTTAGCAATCAGCCCCAGCATTTT
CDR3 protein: CASSPGPQGLSNQPQHF

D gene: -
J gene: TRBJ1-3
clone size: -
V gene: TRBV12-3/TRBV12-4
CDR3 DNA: TGTGCCAGCAGTACCGCTGGGAGCTCTGGAAACACCATATATTTT
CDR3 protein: CASSTAGSSGNTIYF

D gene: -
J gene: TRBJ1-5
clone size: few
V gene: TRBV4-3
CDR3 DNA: TGCGCCAGCAGCCAAGGCCGTTATCAGCCCCAGCATTTT
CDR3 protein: CASSQGRYQPQHF

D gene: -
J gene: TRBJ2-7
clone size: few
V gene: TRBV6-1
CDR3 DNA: TGTGCCAGCAGTCCCAGCGGGCGTACCTACGAGCAGTACTTC
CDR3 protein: CASSPSGRTYEQYF

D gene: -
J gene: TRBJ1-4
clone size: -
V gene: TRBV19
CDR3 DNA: TGTGCCAGTAGTATCGCCTCTACAACTAATGAAAAACTGTTTTTT
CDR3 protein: CASSIASTTNEKLFF

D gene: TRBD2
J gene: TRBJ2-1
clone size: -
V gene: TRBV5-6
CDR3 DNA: TGTGCCAGCAGCTTTAGCGGGAGTAGGCGGGGGGACAATGAGCAGTTCTTC
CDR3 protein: CASSFSGSRRGDNEQFF

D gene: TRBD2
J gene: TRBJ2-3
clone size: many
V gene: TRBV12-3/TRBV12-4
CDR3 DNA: TGTGCCAGCAGCCCTGGGACTAGCGGAACTAGCACAGATACGCAGTATTTT
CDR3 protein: CASSPGTSGTSTDTQYF

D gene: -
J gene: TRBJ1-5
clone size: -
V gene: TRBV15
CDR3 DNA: TGTGCCACCAGCAGAGTTGGGGGAGGGGTCAATCAGCCCCAGCATTTT
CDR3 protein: CATSRVGGGVNQPQHF

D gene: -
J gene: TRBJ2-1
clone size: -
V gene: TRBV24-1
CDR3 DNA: TGTGCCACCAGTGATCCACGGCCCGGCAATGAGCAGTTCTTC
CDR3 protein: CATSDPRPGNEQFF

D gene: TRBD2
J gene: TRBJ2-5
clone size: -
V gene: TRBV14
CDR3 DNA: TGTGCCAGCAGCCTGGGACTAGCGGGAGGGCCGGCGGCGTTGGAGACCCAGTACTTC
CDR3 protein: CASSLGLAGGPAALETQYF

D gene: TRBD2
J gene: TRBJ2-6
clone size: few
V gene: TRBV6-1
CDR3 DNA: TGTGCCAGCAGTACCGGACTAGCGGGAGATCCCAGAGGGTCTGGGGCCAACGTCCTGACTTTC
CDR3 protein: CASSTGLAGDPRGSGANVLTF

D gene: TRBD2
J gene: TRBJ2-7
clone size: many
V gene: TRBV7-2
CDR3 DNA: TGTGCCAGCAGCTCGGGACTAGCGAATGGGGACGAGCAGTACTTC
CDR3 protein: CASSSGLANGDEQYF

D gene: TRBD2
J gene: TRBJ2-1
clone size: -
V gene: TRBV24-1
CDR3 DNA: TGTGCCACCAGTCCCTCTCCGGGACTAGCGGGAGGGGGTTCCTACAATGAGCAGTTCTTC
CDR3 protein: CATSPSPGLAGGGSYNEQFF

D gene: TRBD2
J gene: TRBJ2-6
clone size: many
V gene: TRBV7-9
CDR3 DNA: TGTGCCAGCACCCCTCGGGGTAGCGGGAGCTCTGGGGCCAACGTCCTGACTTTC
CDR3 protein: CASTPRGSGSSGANVLTF

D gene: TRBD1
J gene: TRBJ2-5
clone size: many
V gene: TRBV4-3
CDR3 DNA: TGCGCCAGCAGCCAAGATCCCCCGTCCGACAGGGCCACGGAGACCCAGTACTTC
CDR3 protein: CASSQDPPSDRATETQYF

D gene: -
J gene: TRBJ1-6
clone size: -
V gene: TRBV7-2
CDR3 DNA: TGTGCCAGCAGCCAACTTAATTCACCCCTCCACTTT
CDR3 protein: CASSQLNSPLHF

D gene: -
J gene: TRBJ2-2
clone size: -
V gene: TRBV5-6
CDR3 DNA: TGTGCCAGCAGCTTGTCCCGCACCGGGGAGCTGTTTTTT
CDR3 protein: CASSLSRTGELFF

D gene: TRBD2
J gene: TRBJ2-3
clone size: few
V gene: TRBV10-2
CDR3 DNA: TGCGCCAGCAGTGAGGGGACTACCTCCGACTACACAGATACGCAGTATTTT
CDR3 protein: CASSEGTTSDYTDTQYF

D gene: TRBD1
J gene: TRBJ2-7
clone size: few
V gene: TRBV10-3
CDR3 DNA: TGTGCCATCAGCCCGGACAGGGAAAGGGACGAGCAGTACTTC
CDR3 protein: CAISPDRERDEQYF

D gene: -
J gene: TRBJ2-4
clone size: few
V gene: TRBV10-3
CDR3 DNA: TGTGCCATCAGTGAAGAAGCCAAAAACATTCAGTACTTC
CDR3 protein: CAISEEAKNIQYF

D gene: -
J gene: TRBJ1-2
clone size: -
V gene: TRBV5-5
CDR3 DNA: TGTGCCAGCAGCTTGGCGTTGAGTATGGTCTATGGCTACACCTTC
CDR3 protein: CASSLALSMVYGYTF

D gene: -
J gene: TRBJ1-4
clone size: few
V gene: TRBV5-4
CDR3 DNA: TGTGCCAGTCGAGACAGGAGGAATGAAAAACTGTTTTTT
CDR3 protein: CASRDRRNEKLFF

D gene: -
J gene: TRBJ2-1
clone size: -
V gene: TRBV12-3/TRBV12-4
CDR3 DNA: TGTGCCAGCAGTTTATTGGGGGTGGGAAATGAGCAGTTCTTC
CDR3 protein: CASSLLGVGNEQFF

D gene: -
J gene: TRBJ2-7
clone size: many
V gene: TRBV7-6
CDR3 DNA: TGTGCCAGCAGCTTATTCAGCTCCTACGAGCAGTACTTC
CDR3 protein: CASSLFSSYEQYF

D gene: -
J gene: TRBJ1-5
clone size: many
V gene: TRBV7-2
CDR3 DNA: TGTGCCAGCAGCCCCCTAGGCTGGCAGGAGGATCAGCCCCAGCATTTT
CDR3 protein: CASSPLGWQEDQPQHF

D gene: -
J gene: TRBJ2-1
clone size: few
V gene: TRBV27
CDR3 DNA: TGTGCCAGCAGGTTGACAGGAAGAATCTCCTACAATGAGCAGTTCTTC
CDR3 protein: CASRLTGRISYNEQFF

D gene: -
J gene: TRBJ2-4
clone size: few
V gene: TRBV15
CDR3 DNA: TGTGCCACCGAGGGGGTAGCCAAAAACATTCAGTACTTC
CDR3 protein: CATEGVAKNIQYF

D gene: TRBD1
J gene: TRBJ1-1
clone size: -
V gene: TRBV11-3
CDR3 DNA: TGTGCCAGCAGCTCGGGACAGGCGAACACTGAAGCTTTCTTT
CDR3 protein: CASSSGQANTEAFF

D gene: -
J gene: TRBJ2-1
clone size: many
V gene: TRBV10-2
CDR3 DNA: TGCGCCAGCAGTGTACTAGGGGACAATGAGCAGTTCTTC
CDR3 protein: CASSVLGDNEQFF

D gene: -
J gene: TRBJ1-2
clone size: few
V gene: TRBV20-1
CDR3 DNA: TGCAGTGCGAAACAGGGTGGGACCTATGGCTACACCTTC
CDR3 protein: CSAKQGGTYGYTF

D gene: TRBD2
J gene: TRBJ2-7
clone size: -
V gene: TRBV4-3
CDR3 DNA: TGCGCCAGCAGCCAAGATAGCGGGGGGCCCTCCTACGAGCAGTACTTC
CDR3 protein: CASSQDSGGPSYEQYF

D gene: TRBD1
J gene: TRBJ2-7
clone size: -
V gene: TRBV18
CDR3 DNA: TGTGCCAGCTCACCAAACGACAGGGGTAAATACGAGCAGTACTTC
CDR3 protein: CASSPNDRGKYEQYF

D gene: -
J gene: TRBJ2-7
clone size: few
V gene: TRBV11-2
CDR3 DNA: TGTGCCAGCGGGGGGGGGGCCTGGTCCTACGAGCAGTACTTC
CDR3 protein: CASGGGAWSYEQYF

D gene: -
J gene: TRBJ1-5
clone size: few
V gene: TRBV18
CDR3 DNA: TGTGCCAGCTCACCGACGGCCGTCGGGGATCAGCCCCAGCATTTT
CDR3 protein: CASSPTAVGDQPQHF

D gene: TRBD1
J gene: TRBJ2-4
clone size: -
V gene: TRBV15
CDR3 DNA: TGTGCCACCAGCGTTGACAGGGGTTGGAAAAACATTCAGTACTTC
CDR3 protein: CATSVDRGWKNIQYF

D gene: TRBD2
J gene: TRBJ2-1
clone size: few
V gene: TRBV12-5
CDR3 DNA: TGTGCTAGTAGAAGGCCGGGAGGATACTACAATGAGCAGTTCTTC
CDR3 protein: CASRRPGGYYNEQFF

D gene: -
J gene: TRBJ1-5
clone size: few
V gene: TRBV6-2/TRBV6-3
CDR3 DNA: TGTGCCAGCCGGGGGTTCAATCAGCCCCAGCATTTT
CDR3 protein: CASRGFNQPQHF

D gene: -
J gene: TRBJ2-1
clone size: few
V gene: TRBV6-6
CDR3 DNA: TGTGCCAGCAGTTTCTCACCCGGTGGCGACAATGAGCAGTTCTTC
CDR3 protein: CASSFSPGGDNEQFF

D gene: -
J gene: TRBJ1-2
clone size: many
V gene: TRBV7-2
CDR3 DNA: TGTGCCAGCAGCCACTCTCGGGGGTATGGCTACACCTTC
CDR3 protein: CASSHSRGYGYTF

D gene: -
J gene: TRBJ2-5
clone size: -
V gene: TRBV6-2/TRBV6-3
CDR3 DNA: TGTGCCAGCAGTCGCCGGGACGATAATCAAGAGACCCAGTACTTC
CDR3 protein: CASSRRDDNQETQYF

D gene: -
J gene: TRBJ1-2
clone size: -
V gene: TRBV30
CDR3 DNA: TGTGCCTGGAGTGTAAAGGCCACCCTCCAGGATGACTATGGCTACACCTTC
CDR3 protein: CAWSVKATLQDDYGYTF

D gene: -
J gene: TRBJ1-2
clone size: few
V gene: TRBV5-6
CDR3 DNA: TGTGCCAGCAGCATGCGGTTCGGGTATGGCTACACCTTC
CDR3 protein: CASSMRFGYGYTF

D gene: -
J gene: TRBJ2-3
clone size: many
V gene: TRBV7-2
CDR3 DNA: TGTGCCAGCAGCTTATTGGGTGACGGGGGGCCCACAGATACGCAGTATTTT
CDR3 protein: CASSLLGDGGPTDTQYF

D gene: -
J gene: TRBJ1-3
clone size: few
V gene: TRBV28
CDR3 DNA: TGTGCCAGCAGCCCACTAGTCACAGCAAGAAACACCATATATTTT
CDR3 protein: CASSPLVTARNTIYF

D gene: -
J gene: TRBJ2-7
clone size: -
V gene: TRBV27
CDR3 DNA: TGTGCCAGCAGTGGACGCTCGGCCTACGAGCAGTACTTC
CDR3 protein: CASSGRSAYEQYF

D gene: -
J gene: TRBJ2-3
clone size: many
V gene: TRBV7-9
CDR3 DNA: TGTGCCAGCAGCTTAGCCGGGAGATTTGGAGATACGCAGTATTTT
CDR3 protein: CASSLAGRFGDTQYF

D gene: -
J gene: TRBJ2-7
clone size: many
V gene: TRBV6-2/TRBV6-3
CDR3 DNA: TGTGCCAGCAGACTCCGATTGGGACAAGGAACCTACGAGCAGTACTTC
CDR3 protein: CASRLRLGQGTYEQYF

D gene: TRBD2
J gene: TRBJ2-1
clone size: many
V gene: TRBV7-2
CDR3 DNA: TGTGCCAGCACCCTACTAGCGGGATCCGGAGAGCAGTTCTTC
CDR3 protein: CASTLLAGSGEQFF